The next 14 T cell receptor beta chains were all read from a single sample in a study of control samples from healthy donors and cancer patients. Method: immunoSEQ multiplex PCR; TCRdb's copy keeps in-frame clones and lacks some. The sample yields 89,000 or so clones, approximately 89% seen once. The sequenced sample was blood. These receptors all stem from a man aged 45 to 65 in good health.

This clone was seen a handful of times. The CDR3 DNA reads TGCGCCAGCAGCCAAGATCACAGTAGCTCTGGGGCCAACGTCCTGACTTTC. Residues: CASSQDHSSSGANVLTF. The chain recombines TRBV4-3 with TRBJ2-6; the D is unclear. V was trimmed by 0 bases and J by 0 bases, leaving 9 bases between them. There are 17 residues in the CDR3. Germline assignment: CDR1 LGHNA and CDR2 YSLEER.

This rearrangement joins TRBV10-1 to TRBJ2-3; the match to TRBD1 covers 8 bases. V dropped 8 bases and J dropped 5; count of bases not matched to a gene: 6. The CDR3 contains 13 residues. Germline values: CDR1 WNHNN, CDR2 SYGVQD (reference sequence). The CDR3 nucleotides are TGCGCCAGCGGACAGGGATTGGGAGATACGCAGTATTTT. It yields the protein CASGQGLGDTQYF.

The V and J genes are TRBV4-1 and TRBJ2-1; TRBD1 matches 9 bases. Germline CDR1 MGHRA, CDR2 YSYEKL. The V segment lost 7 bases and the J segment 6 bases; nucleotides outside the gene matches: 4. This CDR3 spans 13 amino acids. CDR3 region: CASKGQGINEQFF. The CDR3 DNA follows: TGCGCCAGCAAGGGACAGGGTATCAATGAGCAGTTCTTC.

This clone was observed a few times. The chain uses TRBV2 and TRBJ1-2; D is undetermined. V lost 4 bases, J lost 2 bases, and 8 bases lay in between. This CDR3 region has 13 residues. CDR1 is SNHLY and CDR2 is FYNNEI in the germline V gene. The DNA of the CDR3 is TGTGCCAGCAGTGTACCGGGAAACTATGGCTACACCTTC. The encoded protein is CASSVPGNYGYTF. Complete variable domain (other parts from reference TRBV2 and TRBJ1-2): EPEVTQTPSHQVTQMGQEVILRCVPISNHLYFYWYRQILGQKVEFLVSFYNNEISEKSEIFDDQFSVERPDGSNFTLKIRSTKLEDSAMYFCASSVPGNYGYTFGSGTRLTVV.

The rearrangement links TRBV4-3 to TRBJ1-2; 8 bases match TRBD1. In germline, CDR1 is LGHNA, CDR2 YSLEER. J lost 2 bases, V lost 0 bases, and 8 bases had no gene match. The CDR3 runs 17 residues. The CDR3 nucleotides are TGCGCCAGCAGCCAAGATCCGACAGGGGTTGGGAACTATGGCTACACCTTC. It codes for CASSQDPTGVGNYGYTF.

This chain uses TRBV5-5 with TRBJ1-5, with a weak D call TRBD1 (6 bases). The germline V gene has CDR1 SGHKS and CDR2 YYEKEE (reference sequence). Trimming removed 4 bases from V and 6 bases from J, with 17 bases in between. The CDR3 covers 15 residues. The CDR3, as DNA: TGTGCCAGCAGCCTACAGGGTGGGGAGGGTCAGCCCCAGCATTTT. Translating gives CASSLQGGEGQPQHF.

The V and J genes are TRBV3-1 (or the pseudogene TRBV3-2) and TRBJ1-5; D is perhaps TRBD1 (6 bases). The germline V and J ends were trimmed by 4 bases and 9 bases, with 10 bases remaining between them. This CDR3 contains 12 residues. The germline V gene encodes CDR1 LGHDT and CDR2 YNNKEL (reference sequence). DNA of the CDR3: TGTGCCAGCAGCCTGGGGGGGCCGCCCCAGCATTTT. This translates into CASSLGGPPQHF.

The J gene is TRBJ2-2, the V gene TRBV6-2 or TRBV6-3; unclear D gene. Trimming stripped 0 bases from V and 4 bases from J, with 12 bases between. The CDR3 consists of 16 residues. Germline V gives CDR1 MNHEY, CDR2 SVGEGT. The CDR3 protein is CASSYSRRTSTGELFF. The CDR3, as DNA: TGTGCCAGCAGTTACTCGCGACGCACCTCCACCGGGGAGCTGTTTTTT.

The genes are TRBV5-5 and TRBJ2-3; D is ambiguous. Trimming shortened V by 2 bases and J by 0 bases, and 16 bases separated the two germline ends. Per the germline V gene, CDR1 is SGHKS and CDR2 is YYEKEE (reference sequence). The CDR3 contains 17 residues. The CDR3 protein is CASSFGQTARSTDTQYF. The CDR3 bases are TGTGCCAGCAGCTTTGGTCAGACTGCAAGGAGCACAGATACGCAGTATTTT.

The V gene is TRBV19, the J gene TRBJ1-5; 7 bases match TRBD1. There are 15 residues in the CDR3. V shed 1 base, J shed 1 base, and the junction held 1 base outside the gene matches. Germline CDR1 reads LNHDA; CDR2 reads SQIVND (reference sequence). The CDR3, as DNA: TGTGCCAGTAGTATAGGGGACAGAAGCAATCAGCCCCAGCATTTT. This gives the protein CASSIGDRSNQPQHF.

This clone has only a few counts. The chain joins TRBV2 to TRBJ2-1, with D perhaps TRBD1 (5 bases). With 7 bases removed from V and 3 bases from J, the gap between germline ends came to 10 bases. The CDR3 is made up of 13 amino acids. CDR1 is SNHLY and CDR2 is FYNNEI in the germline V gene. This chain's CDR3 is CASKGAFYNEQFF. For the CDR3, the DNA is TGTGCCAGCAAAGGGGCCTTCTACAATGAGCAGTTCTTC.

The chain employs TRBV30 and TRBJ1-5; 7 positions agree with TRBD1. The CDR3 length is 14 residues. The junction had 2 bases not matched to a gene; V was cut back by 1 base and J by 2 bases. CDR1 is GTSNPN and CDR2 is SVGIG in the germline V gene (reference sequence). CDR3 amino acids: CAWSDGTGNQPQHF. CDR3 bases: TGTGCCTGGAGTGATGGGACAGGCAATCAGCCCCAGCATTTT. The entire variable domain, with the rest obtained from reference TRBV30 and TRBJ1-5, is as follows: SQTIHQWPATLVQPVGSPLSLECTVEGTSNPNLYWYRQAAGRGLQLLFYSVGIGQISSEVPQNLSASRPQDRQFILSSKKLLLSDSGFYLCAWSDGTGNQPQHFGDGTRLSIL.

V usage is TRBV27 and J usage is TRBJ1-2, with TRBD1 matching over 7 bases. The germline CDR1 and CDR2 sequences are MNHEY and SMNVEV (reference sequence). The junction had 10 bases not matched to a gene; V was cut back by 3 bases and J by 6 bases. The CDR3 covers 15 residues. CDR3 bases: TGTGCCAGCAGTTTTCTAGGGGGCGCCGAAGATGGCTACACCTTC. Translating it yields CASSFLGGAEDGYTF.

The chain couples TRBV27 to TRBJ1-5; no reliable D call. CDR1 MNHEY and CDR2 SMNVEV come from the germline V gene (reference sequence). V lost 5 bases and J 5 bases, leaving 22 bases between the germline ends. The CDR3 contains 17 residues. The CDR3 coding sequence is TGTGCCAGCAGTACTTTTACCTCCAGGCGTGGGTATCAGCCCCAGCATTTT. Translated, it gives CASSTFTSRRGYQPQHF.